The rows below give T cell receptor beta chains drawn from one sample of a study of regulatory T cells in long-lasting Graves disease. TCRdb re-called the multiplex PCR reads through MiXCR, storing one row per CDR3 protein. The table lists approximately 390,000 distinct CDR3 sequences, 15% to 20% of them singletons, with 20% to 25% in the top ten. These data are also associated with another study on T cells in Graves' hyperthyroidism and ophthalmopathy.

The material was peripheral blood mononuclear cells (PBMCs), obtained at new diagnosis, from a patient treated with antithyroid drugs. Every receptor here comes from a woman aged 18-29 years with Graves disease. Both conserved end residues are part of each CDR3. A D gene is named only where the DNA matches it firmly. Only some rows state a clone size, as once, few, many or a class for expanded clones.

j_gene,v_gene,abundance,d_gene,CDR3aa,CDR3nt
TRBJ2-5,TRBV27,many,TRBD1,CASSSTGGSLETQYF,TGTGCCAGCAGTTCGACAGGGGGCTCTCTGGAGACCCAGTACTTC
TRBJ2-3,TRBV29-1,many,TRBD1,CSVETGVSNTDTQYF,TGCAGCGTTGAAACAGGGGTATCTAACACAGATACGCAGTATTTT
TRBJ2-5,TRBV20-1,NA,NA,CSVTAGGKETQYF,TGCAGTGTTACCGCAGGCGGGAAAGAGACCCAGTACTTC
TRBJ2-2,TRBV30,few,NA,CAELTTGELFF,TGTGCCGAATTAACTACCGGGGAGCTGTTTTTT
TRBJ2-5,TRBV10-3,many,NA,CAISVGGLLETQYF,TGTGCCATCAGTGTCGGGGGACTCCTGGAGACCCAGTACTTC
TRBJ2-5,TRBV12-3/TRBV12-4,many,TRBD1,CASSLTGGEETQYF,TGTGCCAGCAGTCTGACAGGGGGGGAAGAGACCCAGTACTTC
TRBJ2-1,TRBV11-2,many,TRBD2,CASSSGRFSYNEQFF,TGTGCCAGCAGCTCCGGGAGGTTTTCGTACAATGAGCAGTTCTTC
TRBJ1-3,TRBV20-1,few,NA,CSARDPNTIYF,TGCAGTGCTAGAGATCCCAACACCATATATTTT
TRBJ2-2,TRBV30,many,NA,CAWRLGRQELFF,TGTGCCTGGAGGCTAGGGAGACAGGAGCTGTTTTTT
TRBJ2-1,TRBV2,many,NA,CAGVGLFYNEQFF,TGTGCCGGCGTCGGGCTTTTCTACAATGAGCAGTTCTTC
TRBJ2-7,TRBV20-1,many,NA,CSARWTSSYEQYF,TGCAGTGCTAGATGGACCAGCTCCTACGAGCAGTACTTC
TRBJ1-2,TRBV29-1,many,TRBD1,CSVDRGGQGYGYTF,TGCAGCGTTGATCGGGGGGGACAGGGCTATGGCTACACCTTC
TRBJ2-3,TRBV7-6,NA,TRBD2,CASSYKLLGLAGGSDTQYF,TGTGCCAGCAGCTATAAACTACTAGGACTAGCGGGGGGCTCGGATACGCAGTATTTT
TRBJ2-2,TRBV28,many,NA,CASSLRGRTGELFF,TGTGCCAGCAGTTTAAGGGGCCGCACCGGGGAGCTGTTTTTT
TRBJ2-2,TRBV6-1,NA,NA,CASSGVMGGELFF,TGTGCCAGCAGTGGCGTCATGGGCGGGGAGCTGTTTTTT
TRBJ2-3,TRBV29-1,many,TRBD2,CSASSGRASGEDTQYF,TGCAGCGCATCTAGCGGGAGGGCCTCGGGGGAAGATACGCAGTATTTT
TRBJ2-7,TRBV28,many,TRBD1,CASKWTGTGLSEQYF,TGTGCCAGCAAATGGACCGGGACAGGTCTTTCGGAGCAGTACTTC
TRBJ2-7,TRBV7-9,few,NA,CASSPILGREQYF,TGTGCCAGCAGCCCAATCCTAGGACGGGAGCAGTACTTC
TRBJ2-6,TRBV7-3,few,NA,CASSLMGGSEANVLTF,TGTGCCAGCAGCTTAATGGGTGGCTCTGAGGCCAACGTCCTGACTTTC
TRBJ1-5,TRBV20-1,NA,TRBD1,CSARETGGGNQPQHF,TGCAGTGCTAGGGAAACAGGGGGCGGCAATCAGCCCCAGCATTTT
TRBJ2-1,TRBV2,NA,NA,CASSDLGTPSYNEQFF,TGTGCCAGCAGTGATTTGGGGACCCCCTCCTACAATGAGCAGTTCTTC
TRBJ2-1,TRBV12-3/TRBV12-4,many,NA,CASSSNEQFF,TGTGCCAGCAGTTCTAATGAGCAGTTCTTC
TRBJ2-5,TRBV11-2,many,NA,CASSPRTGRETQYF,TGTGCCAGCAGCCCCCGCACGGGCCGAGAGACCCAGTACTTC
TRBJ2-2,TRBV2,many,NA,CASGPGTYTGELFF,TGTGCCAGCGGTCCCGGGACTTACACCGGGGAGCTGTTTTTT
TRBJ2-7,TRBV28,many,NA,CASSFRYEQYF,TGTGCCAGCAGTTTCCGCTACGAGCAGTACTTC
TRBJ1-1,TRBV7-6,many,NA,CAINVVRDGRMNTEAFF,TGTGCCATCAACGTTGTCCGGGACGGAAGAATGAACACTGAAGCTTTCTTT
TRBJ1-1,TRBV12-3/TRBV12-4,many,NA,CATRPLGEAFF,TGTGCCACCAGACCGCTGGGTGAAGCTTTCTTT
TRBJ2-3,TRBV18,many,NA,CASSPPSDTQYF,TGTGCCAGCTCACCGCCATCAGATACGCAGTATTTT
TRBJ2-4,TRBV30,NA,NA,CAWSQDINIQYF,TGTGCCTGGAGTCAGGACATAAACATTCAGTACTTC
TRBJ1-1,TRBV7-2,NA,TRBD1,CASSYNRGRFPTTEAFF,TGTGCCAGCAGCTATAACAGGGGGCGCTTCCCTACCACTGAAGCTTTCTTT
TRBJ2-2,TRBV12-3/TRBV12-4,NA,TRBD2,CASRGTSYAGELFF,TGTGCCAGCCGGGGGACTAGTTATGCCGGGGAGCTGTTTTTT
TRBJ1-6,TRBV2,many,NA,CASKNRDNSPLHF,TGTGCCAGCAAGAACAGGGATAATTCACCCCTCCACTTT
TRBJ2-3,TRBV10-1,NA,TRBD2,CASSTSGRTDTQYF,TGCGCCAGCAGTACTAGCGGACGCACAGATACGCAGTATTTT
TRBJ2-1,TRBV12-3/TRBV12-4,many,NA,CASSLAGFGEQFF,TGTGCCAGCAGCCTGGCAGGGTTCGGTGAGCAGTTCTTC
TRBJ2-1,TRBV28,few,NA,CASRAQGCANEQFF,TGTGCCAGCAGGGCACAGGGTTGCGCAAATGAGCAGTTCTTC
TRBJ1-2,TRBV5-6,few,TRBD1,CASSFGTGTTNYGYTF,TGTGCCAGCAGCTTCGGGACAGGGACCACTAACTATGGCTACACCTTC
TRBJ2-7,TRBV20-1,many,NA,CSADGVTGTDFYEQYF,TGCAGTGCCGACGGTGTGACCGGGACTGACTTCTACGAGCAGTACTTC
TRBJ1-2,TRBV2,many,TRBD1,CASTADRDGYGYTF,TGTGCCAGCACTGCGGACAGGGACGGGTATGGCTACACCTTC
TRBJ2-7,TRBV10-1,few,NA,CASSDGRREYF,TGCGCCAGCAGTGACGGCAGGAGGGAGTACTTC
TRBJ2-1,TRBV2,many,TRBD2,CASGLAGAAYNEQFF,TGTGCCAGCGGACTAGCGGGGGCAGCCTACAATGAGCAGTTCTTC
TRBJ1-1,TRBV10-3,few,TRBD1,CAISGGQVGGDVTEAFF,TGTGCCATCAGTGGGGGACAGGTTGGGGGAGATGTCACTGAAGCTTTCTTT
TRBJ1-6,TRBV27,NA,NA,CASSLGYNSPLHF,TGTGCCAGCAGTTTGGGGTATAATTCACCCCTCCACTTT
TRBJ2-1,TRBV29-1,NA,NA,CSVESGSSYNEQFF,TGCAGCGTTGAGTCGGGGAGCTCCTACAATGAGCAGTTCTTC
TRBJ2-1,TRBV5-1,NA,NA,CASSLESGNSYNEQFF,TGCGCCAGCAGCTTGGAAAGCGGTAACTCCTACAATGAGCAGTTCTTC
TRBJ2-1,TRBV5-1,many,TRBD2,CASSSVAGSYNEQFF,TGCGCCAGCAGCTCCGTAGCGGGATCCTACAATGAGCAGTTCTTC